Below, one TCR beta chain is given with its context. This record comes from a study of T cells in Graves' hyperthyroidism and ophthalmopathy. Study-wide background: Initial diagnosis, before any treatment, was when peripheral blood was collected.

Isolation of PBMCs was performed on approximately 10 ml fresh peripheral blood. The CDR3 is 18 residues long. Template material for amplifying TCR beta CDR3 regions consisted of RNA transcripts. The HTBI primer set served for first-round RT-PCR of the TCR CDR3. TCRdb processed the multiplex PCR reads anew with MiXCR; each CDR3 protein has one entry. Of 300,000 or so distinct CDR3 sequences detected, approximately 15% appear once; the ten largest clones hold less than 70%. The source of this sequence is a woman aged 55-69 years with Graves' ophthalmopathy. J is TRBJ2-1 and V is TRBV3-2; the DNA was not compared with TRBD2, the D call given in the table. TRBV3-2 is assigned pseudogene status. Source material: blood. For the CDR3, the DNA is TGTGCCAGCAGCCCTCCGGGCCCTAGCGGGGGGTTAGAGAATGAGCAGTTCTTC. This gives the protein CASSPPGPSGGLENEQFF.